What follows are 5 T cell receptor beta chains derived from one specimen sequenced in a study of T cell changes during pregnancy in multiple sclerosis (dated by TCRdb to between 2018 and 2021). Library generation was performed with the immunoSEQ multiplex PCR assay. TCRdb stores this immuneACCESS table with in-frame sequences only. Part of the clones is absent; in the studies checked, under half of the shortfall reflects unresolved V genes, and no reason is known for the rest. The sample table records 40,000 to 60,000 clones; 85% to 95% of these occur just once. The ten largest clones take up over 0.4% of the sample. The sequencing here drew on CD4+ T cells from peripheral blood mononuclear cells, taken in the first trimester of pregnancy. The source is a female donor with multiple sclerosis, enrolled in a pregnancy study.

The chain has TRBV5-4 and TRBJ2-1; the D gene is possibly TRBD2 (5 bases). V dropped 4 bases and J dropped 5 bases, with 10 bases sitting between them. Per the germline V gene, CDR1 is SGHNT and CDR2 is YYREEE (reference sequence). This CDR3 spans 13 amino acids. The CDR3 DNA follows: TGTGCCAGCAGCCGGACTGGGAACAATGAGCAGTTCTTC. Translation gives CASSRTGNNEQFF.

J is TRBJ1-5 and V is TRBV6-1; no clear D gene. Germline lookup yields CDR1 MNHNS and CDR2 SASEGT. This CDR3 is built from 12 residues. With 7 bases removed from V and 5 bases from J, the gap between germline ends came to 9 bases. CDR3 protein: CASTGDYQPQHF. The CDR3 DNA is TGTGCCAGCACCGGCGACTATCAGCCCCAGCATTTT.

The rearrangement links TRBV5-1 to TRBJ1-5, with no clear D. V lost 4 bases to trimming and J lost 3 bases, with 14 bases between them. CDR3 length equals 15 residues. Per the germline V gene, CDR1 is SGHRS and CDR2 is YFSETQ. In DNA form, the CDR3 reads TGCGCCAGCAGCCCCGACGGTCAGGTCAATCAGCCCCAGCATTTT. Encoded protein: CASSPDGQVNQPQHF. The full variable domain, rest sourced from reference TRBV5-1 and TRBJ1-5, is KAGVTQTPRYLIKTRGQQVTLSCSPISGHRSVSWYQQTPGQGLQFLFEYFSETQRNKGNFPGRFSGRQFSNSRSEMNVSTLELGDSALYLCASSPDGQVNQPQHFGDGTRLSIL.

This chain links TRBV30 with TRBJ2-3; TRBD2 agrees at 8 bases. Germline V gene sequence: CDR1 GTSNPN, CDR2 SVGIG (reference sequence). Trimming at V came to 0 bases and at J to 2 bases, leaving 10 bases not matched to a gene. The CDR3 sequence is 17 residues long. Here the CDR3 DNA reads TGTGCCTGGAGTGTACCGGCGGGGGGTCGTTCCACAGATACGCAGTATTTT. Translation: CAWSVPAGGRSTDTQYF.

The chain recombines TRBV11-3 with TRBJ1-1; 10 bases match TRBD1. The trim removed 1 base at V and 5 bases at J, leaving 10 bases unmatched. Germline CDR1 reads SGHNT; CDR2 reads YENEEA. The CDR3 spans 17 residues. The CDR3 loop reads CASSLGHGDRGETEAFF. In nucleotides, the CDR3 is TGTGCCAGCAGCTTAGGGCACGGGGACAGGGGTGAGACTGAAGCTTTCTTT.